Shown below are 15 T cell receptor beta chains from a single sample sequenced in a study of CD8 T cells in ankylosing spondylitis. TCRdb used MiXCR to reprocess the 5' RACE reads, holding one entry per CDR3 protein. The sample holds a few hundred thousand distinct CDR3 sequences; 15% to 20% are singletons and the top ten take under 40%. Material: blood, either unsorted or a sorted T cell fraction (not recorded which). The receptors shown here come from a male donor with ankylosing spondylitis or in good health (not recorded which).

The chain employs TRBV6-5 and TRBJ2-1; TRBD2 aligns across 9 bases. Germline CDR1 MNHEY, CDR2 SVGAGI. V shed 0 bases, J shed 6 bases, and the junction held 6 bases outside the gene matches. The CDR3 is made up of 16 amino acids. CDR3 sequence reads: CASSYSSSGAPNEQFF. CDR3 bases: TGTGCCAGCAGTTACTCTTCTAGCGGGGCCCCCAATGAGCAGTTCTTC.

This chain uses TRBV12-3 or TRBV12-4 with TRBJ2-3, with D possibly being TRBD2 (5 bases). The V and J ends lost 2 bases and 3 bases respectively, with 12 bases between them. CDR3 length: 15 residues. The chain's CDR3 is CASSLYPGNTDTQYF. The CDR3 bases are TGTGCCAGCAGTTTATATCCGGGGAATACAGATACGCAGTATTTT.

The chain is built from TRBV7-2 and TRBJ2-1, with D unresolved. Deletions cut 3 bases from V and 9 bases from J, with 15 bases between. Germline V gene data show CDR1 as SGHTA and CDR2 as FQGNSA. The CDR3 is 14 residues long. The CDR3 region is CASSFLGPLFEQFF. As DNA, the CDR3 is TGTGCCAGCAGCTTTCTAGGGCCCCTGTTTGAGCAGTTCTTC. The complete variable domain, with remaining parts taken from reference TRBV7-2 and TRBJ2-1, reads GAGVSQSPSNKVTEKGKDVELRCDPISGHTALYWYRQSLGQGLEFLIYFQGNSAPDKSGLPSDRFSAERTGGSVSTLTIQRTQQEDSAVYLCASSFLGPLFEQFFGPGTRLTVL.

In DNA, the CDR3 is TGTGCCAGCTGGTCCAAGGTCCAAGAGACCCAGTACTTC. This sequence encodes CASWSKVQETQYF. The chain couples TRBV27 to TRBJ2-5; D gene ambiguous. CDR3 size: 13 residues. Deletions cut 8 bases from V and 1 base from J, with 11 bases between. Germline V gene sequence: CDR1 MNHEY, CDR2 SMNVEV (reference sequence).

This clonotype was found a few times. V is TRBV3-1 and J is TRBJ2-1, with 12 nucleotides matching TRBD1. Germline CDR1 is LGHDT and CDR2 is YNNKEL (reference sequence). Trimming cost V 4 bases and J 9 bases; bases outside gene matches: 4. The length of the CDR3 is 14 residues. CDR3 bases: TGTGCCAGCAGCCCGGGACAGGGGGCGTTTGAGCAGTTCTTC. Amino acid sequence: CASSPGQGAFEQFF.

This clonotype was seen only a few times. The V call is TRBV5-6, the J call TRBJ1-2; TRBD1 is a possible D gene (6 bases). Per germline, CDR1 SGHDT and CDR2 YYEEEE. Trimming cost V 4 bases and J 5 bases, with 15 bases left between them. The CDR3 spans 14 residues. CDR3 residues: CASSPGGAIYGYTF. The DNA of the CDR3 is TGTGCCAGCAGCCCGGGGGGGGCTATTTATGGCTACACCTTC.

The chain uses TRBV7-9 and TRBJ2-3; D is undetermined. The germline V gene encodes CDR1 SEHNR and CDR2 FQNEAQ (reference sequence). V was trimmed by 6 bases and J by 1 base, leaving 8 bases between them. The length of the CDR3 is 13 residues. CDR3 residues: CASRKLGTDTQYF. CDR3 nucleotide sequence: TGTGCCAGCAGAAAATTGGGCACAGATACGCAGTATTTT.

The chain employs TRBV19 and TRBJ2-2, with D tentatively TRBD1 (5 bases). Trimming removed 6 bases at V and 5 bases at J, with 16 bases between. The V gene's germline CDR1 is LNHDA and CDR2 SQIVND (reference sequence). This CDR3 has 15 residues. The CDR3 loop reads CASSRVQVRTGELFF. CDR3 bases: TGTGCCAGTAGCAGGGTTCAGGTTCGAACCGGGGAGCTGTTTTTT.

The V call is TRBV19, the J call TRBJ2-7, with 8 bases matching TRBD1. Losses at the gene ends were 5 bases for V and 5 bases for J; bases not matched to a gene: 11. Germline lookup yields CDR1 LNHDA and CDR2 SQIVND (reference sequence). The CDR3 sequence is 15 residues long. The CDR3 region is CASSPTQTGVHEQYF. As DNA, the CDR3 is TGTGCCAGTAGTCCCACCCAGACAGGGGTTCACGAGCAGTACTTC.

This clonotype was picked up a small number of times. The rearrangement links TRBV6-2 or TRBV6-3 to TRBJ2-2; 16 bases align to TRBD2. This CDR3 spans 20 amino acids. Germline V gene sequence: CDR1 MNHEY, CDR2 SVGEGT. Trimming took 6 bases from V and 2 from J; bases not matched to a gene: 12. The CDR3 spells CASRPEGGLAGGGNTGELFF. The CDR3 DNA follows: TGTGCCAGCAGGCCCGAGGGGGGACTAGCGGGAGGGGGTAACACCGGGGAGCTGTTTTTT.

This clonotype was recorded many times. The rearrangement joins TRBV29-1 to TRBJ2-3; 8 bases map to TRBD1. V lost 7 bases and J lost 4; bases outside the gene matches: 7. The CDR3 extends over 13 amino acids. Looked up from germline, CDR1 is SQVTM and CDR2 is ANQGSEA. The CDR3 loop is CSAHRGDPDTQYF. CDR3 coding DNA: TGCAGCGCTCACAGGGGGGATCCAGATACGCAGTATTTT.

The chain employs TRBV4-1 and TRBJ1-1; D remains ambiguous. The CDR3 has 15 amino acids. Between the trimmed V and J ends, which lost 3 bases and 4 bases, there was a span of 15 bases. Germline V gene sequence: CDR1 MGHRA, CDR2 YSYEKL. The CDR3 nucleotides are TGCGCCAGCAGCCATGTCACAGTGGCGAGCACTGAAGCTTTCTTT. It yields the protein CASSHVTVASTEAFF.

This clonotype came up a few times. This chain links TRBV5-1 with TRBJ2-7, with D perhaps being TRBD1 or TRBD2 (5 bases each). CDR3 length: 16 amino acids. Germline loops: CDR1 SGHRS, CDR2 YFSETQ. V lost 1 base and J lost 2, with 16 bases in between. CDR3 nucleotides: TGCGCCAGCAGCTTGAATGTTGGGGGACCCCCCTACGAGCAGTACTTC. Amino acids: CASSLNVGGPPYEQYF.

This clonotype was counted a few times. The chain couples TRBV29-1 to TRBJ2-7; the D is unclear. CDR3 length equals 14 residues. CDR1 is SQVTM and CDR2 is ANQGSEA in the germline V gene. Trimming cost V 4 bases and J 3 bases, with 16 bases left between them. CDR3 sequence (DNA): TGCAGCGTTGGGCGGACCTTGGAGTACTACGAGCAGTACTTC. This translates into CSVGRTLEYYEQYF.

In its sample, this clonotype was seen a few times. The V and J genes are TRBV5-1 and TRBJ1-1; possible D gene TRBD1, 6 bases. Germline CDR1 is SGHRS and CDR2 is YFSETQ. The CDR3 sequence is 15 residues long. V was shortened by 0 bases and J by 4 bases, with 13 bases between the two germline ends. CDR3 in amino acids: CASSLAAGDGTEAFF. In DNA form, the CDR3 reads TGCGCCAGCAGCTTGGCGGCAGGGGATGGCACTGAAGCTTTCTTT.